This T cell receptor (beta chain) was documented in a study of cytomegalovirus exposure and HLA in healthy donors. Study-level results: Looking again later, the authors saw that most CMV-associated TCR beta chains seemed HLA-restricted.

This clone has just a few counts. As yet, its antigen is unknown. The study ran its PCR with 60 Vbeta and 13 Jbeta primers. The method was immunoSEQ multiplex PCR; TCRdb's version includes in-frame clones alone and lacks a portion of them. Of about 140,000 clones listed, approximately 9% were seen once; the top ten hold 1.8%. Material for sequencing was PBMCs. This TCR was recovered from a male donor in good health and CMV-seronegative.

CDR3 coding DNA: TGTGCCAGCAGTGTCGCAGGGGGCGCGGTTGGTGAGCAGTTCTTC. Translation: CASSVAGGAVGEQFF. The rearrangement uses TRBV6-5 and TRBJ2-1; 8 bases agree with TRBD1. CDR1 and CDR2 from the germline V gene are MNHEY and SVGAGI. The CDR3 extends over 15 amino acids. The ends lost 5 bases at V and 9 bases at J; junction bases unmatched: 12.